This section outlines one T cell receptor beta chain sequence together with its context. The antigen remains unidentified. The sample originates from a study of glioma-infiltrating T cells. Amplification of TCR alpha and beta CDR3 regions from RNA used iRepertoire nested multiplex PCR. Tissue mRNA or PBMC total RNA, 100-400 ng, went into one-step reverse transcription and amplification. TCRdb recomputed calls from the multiplex PCR reads with MiXCR, one row per CDR3 protein. The table lists some 130,000 distinct CDR3 sequences, roughly a quarter of them singletons. Findings and limits, study-wide: Non-neoplastic patients had below-expected tissue-blood divergence, while all gliomas exceeded expectation.

The sample comprised glioma tissue, nonneoplastic brain tissue, or PBMCs (not recorded which). This receptor was obtained from a human donor with low-grade glioma or glioblastoma, undergoing nonglioma brain surgery, or in good health (not recorded which).

Here the CDR3 DNA reads TGTGCCAGCAGTTCCACAAAGAGGAATCAGCCCCAGCATTTT. Translation gives CASSSTKRNQPQHF. The chain is built from TRBV12-3 or TRBV12-4 and TRBJ1-5; no definite D call. This CDR3 contains 14 residues. The V and J ends lost 4 bases and 4 bases respectively, with 11 bases between them.